The rows below give T cell receptor beta chains drawn from one sample of a study of blood T cell repertoires in COVID-19. Data came from immunoSEQ multiplex PCR; TCRdb stores just in-frame clones and leaves some out. The data show about 200,000 clones, 65% to 90% seen once. Sequencing was performed on peripheral blood. Receptors were obtained from a human donor in a cohort sampled during active COVID-19. Each CDR3 is given with its conserved first and last residue. D genes are given only for firm matches. Only part of the rows carry a size: once, few, many, or a class if the clone is expanded.

TRBV3-1/TRBV3-2	NA	TRBD2	TRBJ2-2	TGTGCCAGCAGTCTAGGACTAGCGGGGAACGGGGAGCTGTTTTTT	CASSLGLAGNGELFF
TRBV10-2	once	TRBD2	TRBJ2-2	TGCGCCAGCAGACTAGCGGGTAGGAGCGGGGAGCTGTTTTTT	CASRLAGRSGELFF
TRBV7-9	NA	TRBD1	TRBJ2-5	TGTGCCAGCAGCTTACATACAGGGGGAGAGACCCAGTACTTC	CASSLHTGGETQYF
TRBV12-2	NA	NA	TRBJ2-5	TGTGCAAGTCGCCAGAGCGGGAGGGAGGCGACCCAGTACTTC	CASRQSGREATQYF
TRBV19	NA	TRBD1	TRBJ1-6	TGTGCCAGTAGTCCCCTCGACAGGGATGATTCACCCCTCCACTTT	CASSPLDRDDSPLHF
TRBV28	NA	NA	TRBJ1-2	TGTGCCAGCAGTTTAAGGGGGACACTAAGGGAAGGCTACACCTTC	CASSLRGTLREGYTF
TRBV3-1/TRBV3-2	NA	NA	TRBJ2-7	TGTGCCAGCAGTCCGGGGGGCTGGGGGGAGCAGTACTTC	CASSPGGWGEQYF
TRBV11-2	NA	NA	TRBJ1-1	TGTGCCAGCAGACCGATCCCGGGACATAAGAACACTGAAGCTTTCTTT	CASRPIPGHKNTEAFF
TRBV18	NA	NA	TRBJ2-7	TGTGCCAGCTCCCCTATAACCGACAGCTACGAGCAGTACTTC	CASSPITDSYEQYF
TRBV7-9	NA	TRBD2	TRBJ2-7	TGTGCCAGCAGCTTTAGCGGGCCTTCCTACGAGCAGTACTTC	CASSFSGPSYEQYF
TRBV30	NA	TRBD1	TRBJ1-3	TGTGCCTGGACCATTTACGGGACAGGGGGAAACACCATATATTTT	CAWTIYGTGGNTIYF
TRBV27	NA	TRBD1	TRBJ2-1	TGTGCCAGCAGTACAGACAGGGGTCCCTACAATGAGCAGTTCTTC	CASSTDRGPYNEQFF
TRBV27	NA	TRBD2	TRBJ2-5	TGTGCCAGCAGTCAGACTAGCGGGAGAGAGACCCAGTACTTC	CASSQTSGRETQYF
TRBV24-1	NA	NA	TRBJ2-3	TGTGCCACCAGTGATTTGCGGTTCGGGAGTAGGGATACGCAGTATTTT	CATSDLRFGSRDTQYF
TRBV5-1	NA	NA	TRBJ2-2	TGCGCCAGCCAAAAGAACACCGGGGAGCTGTTTTTT	CASQKNTGELFF
TRBV4-1	NA	TRBD2	TRBJ2-1	TGCGCCAGCAGCCGTAGCGGGAGCTCCTACAATGAGCAGTTCTTC	CASSRSGSSYNEQFF
TRBV28	NA	TRBD2	TRBJ2-3	TGTGCCAGCAGTCCACCAGGACTAGCGGGGGGGCTCAGCACAGATACGCAGTATTTT	CASSPPGLAGGLSTDTQYF
TRBV6-4	NA	TRBD1	TRBJ1-1	TGTGCCAGCAGCGAGTCCGGGACAGGGGATACTGAAGCTTTCTTT	CASSESGTGDTEAFF
TRBV30	NA	TRBD1	TRBJ2-1	TGTGCCTGGGAAACCGGGACAGGGGGCTTTAATGAGCAGTTCTTC	CAWETGTGGFNEQFF
TRBV5-1	NA	TRBD2	TRBJ2-7	TGCGCCAGCACCGGGACTAGCGGGATCTCCTACGAGCAGTACTTC	CASTGTSGISYEQYF
TRBV9	NA	NA	TRBJ1-4	TGTGCCAGCAGCGCTTCGGGGGGCAGGGAAAAACTGTTTTTT	CASSASGGREKLFF
TRBV11-3	NA	TRBD1	TRBJ2-1	TGTGCCAGCAGCCCAGGGGGTACCCTATTATTTGATTTCAATGAGCAGTTCTTC	CASSPGGTLLFDFNEQFF
TRBV15	NA	NA	TRBJ1-2	TGTGCCACCAGCAGAGATAGCTATGGCTACACCTTC	CATSRDSYGYTF
TRBV19	NA	NA	TRBJ2-5	TGTGCCAGTAGTATAGTAGCCCTCGGGACAACTCTGATTGAGACCCAGTACTTC	CASSIVALGTTLIETQYF
TRBV27	NA	TRBD1	TRBJ1-2	TGTGCCAGCAGTTCCCCGGACAGGGTGCATGGCTACACCTTC	CASSSPDRVHGYTF
TRBV4-1	NA	NA	TRBJ2-5	TGCGCCAGCAGCCAAGGGGAGTCGACCCAGTACTTC	CASSQGESTQYF
TRBV5-8	NA	TRBD2	TRBJ2-3	TGTGCCAGCAGCTTGGATCCGGCGGGAGGGGGCACAGATACGCAGTATTTT	CASSLDPAGGGTDTQYF
TRBV19	NA	TRBD1	TRBJ1-5	TGTGCCAGTAGTACGGACAGGGGAGGCAATCAGCCCCAGCATTTT	CASSTDRGGNQPQHF
TRBV5-1	NA	TRBD2	TRBJ2-7	TGCGCCAGCAGCTTGGCGGGGACTAGCAACTACGAGCAGTACTTC	CASSLAGTSNYEQYF
TRBV2	NA	NA	TRBJ1-4	TGTGCCAGCCTACAGGGAGAAAATGAAAAACTGTTTTTT	CASLQGENEKLFF
TRBV12-3/TRBV12-4	NA	NA	TRBJ2-1	TGTGCCAGCAGTTTTCGTGTGGAGCAGTTCTTC	CASSFRVEQFF
TRBV28	once	TRBD1	TRBJ2-1	TGTGCCAGCAGCGTCGTCGGGACAGGGTACAATGAGCAGTTCTTC	CASSVVGTGYNEQFF
TRBV11-2	NA	TRBD2	TRBJ2-7	TGTGCCAGCAGCTTTCCCGGGACTAGCGGGAGCAAGCAGTACTTC	CASSFPGTSGSKQYF
TRBV2	few	NA	TRBJ1-6	TGTGCCAGCAGTACCTCCGGGGTCGAAACGTTAGGGTCCTCCCTCCACTTT	CASSTSGVETLGSSLHF
TRBV6-6	once	NA	TRBJ1-2	TGTGCCAGCAGTGGCGGTGTGAACTATGGCTACACCTTC	CASSGGVNYGYTF
TRBV11-2	NA	NA	TRBJ2-7	TGTGCCAGCAGCTTTACCAGGGGGGCGCACGTAAACGAGCAGTACTTC	CASSFTRGAHVNEQYF
TRBV24-1	NA	NA	TRBJ1-1	TGTGCCACCAGTGCAGAGGACAAGAACACTGAAGCTTTCTTT	CATSAEDKNTEAFF
TRBV3-1/TRBV3-2	NA	NA	TRBJ2-7	TGTGCCAGCAGCCAAGTACGACAGCTCTCCTACGAGCAGTACTTC	CASSQVRQLSYEQYF
TRBV28	NA	NA	TRBJ2-1	TGTGCCAGCAGTGTCTTAGGGCGGGCTGACAATGAGCAGTTCTTC	CASSVLGRADNEQFF
TRBV4-2	NA	NA	TRBJ1-4	TGTGCCAGCAGCCAAGATCGGAGGGGAAGTGCTAATGAAAAACTGTTTTTT	CASSQDRRGSANEKLFF
TRBV28	NA	TRBD2	TRBJ2-1	TGTGCCAGCAGTTTATCCGCAGCGGGATCCTACAATGAGCAGTTCTTC	CASSLSAAGSYNEQFF
TRBV27	NA	TRBD1	TRBJ2-7	TGTGCCAGCAGCTTCAACAATTTAGGGGGACAGGAGTCCTACGAGCAGTACTTC	CASSFNNLGGQESYEQYF
TRBV28	once	TRBD1	TRBJ1-2	TGTGCCAGCAGAAGAATCACAGGGGGGCCAAACTATGGCTACACCTTC	CASRRITGGPNYGYTF
TRBV2	NA	TRBD1	TRBJ2-2	TGTGCCAGCAGTGCTTGGGACAGGGGGCGAAAAACCGGGGAGCTGTTTTTT	CASSAWDRGRKTGELFF
TRBV21-1	few	NA	TRBJ2-7	TGTGCCAGCAGCAAATCCCTTGCGGGAGGAGACGAGCAGTACTTC	CASSKSLAGGDEQYF
TRBV15	NA	TRBD1	TRBJ1-4	TGTGCCACCAGCAGGGGGGACAGGGGGTTAAATGAAAAACTGTTTTTT	CATSRGDRGLNEKLFF
TRBV4-1	NA	TRBD1	TRBJ1-1	TGCGCCAGCAGCCAGTGGACAGGGGAGCCTGAAGCTTTCTTT	CASSQWTGEPEAFF
TRBV7-9	NA	NA	TRBJ1-1	TGTGCCAGCAGCCACCCCGGACAGAGAACGGCTGAAGCTTTCTTT	CASSHPGQRTAEAFF